The 3 T cell receptor beta chains in this list originate from one sample, sequenced in a study of blood T cell repertoires in COVID-19. The protocol was immunoSEQ multiplex PCR, while the TCRdb copy is restricted to in-frame clones and leaves out a portion. The sample lists about 330,000 clones; 70% to 90% were seen once. Sequenced: peripheral blood. These TCRs come from a woman aged 45-59 years with active or convalescent COVID-19.

The count of this clone is one. This chain joins TRBV5-1 and TRBJ2-4; 9 bases are shared with TRBD2. CDR1 and CDR2 (germline): SGHRS, YFSETQ. After removal of 0 bases from V and 2 bases from J, the junction contained 3 bases not matched to a gene. This CDR3 is 16 amino acids long. The CDR3 reads CASSLGGGAPKNIQYF. For the CDR3, the DNA is TGCGCCAGCAGCTTGGGCGGGGGGGCGCCCAAAAACATTCAGTACTTC.

The chain uses TRBV10-3 and TRBJ2-5, with no clear D. Germline V gives CDR1 ENHRY, CDR2 SYGVKD. V lost 10 bases, J lost 4 bases, and 10 bases lay in between. The CDR3 sequence is 11 residues long. The DNA of the CDR3 is TGTGCCACTCAGGCAGGAGAGACCCAGTACTTC. Translating gives CATQAGETQYF.

J is TRBJ1-2 and V is TRBV4-3; the D is unclear. CDR3 length: 19 residues. The germline gives CDR1 LGHNA, CDR2 YSLEER. The V and J ends lost 2 bases and 1 base respectively, with 23 bases between them. CDR3 amino acids: CASSQKLGRGKEGNYGYTF. Written as DNA, the CDR3 is TGCGCCAGCAGCCAAAAACTCGGACGGGGAAAGGAGGGTAACTATGGCTACACCTTC.